This T cell receptor beta chain was identified during a study of T cell responses to AZD1222 COVID-19 vaccine. Of note for this clone: Its antigen is not identified.

Sequencing used immunoSEQ multiplex PCR; TCRdb keeps in-frame clones, though not all of them. The profile shows over 85,000 clones, around 90% of them singletons. Study observations and caveats: Spike as a whole was targeted by vaccine-associated CD4 TCRs, dominant at 160-218 and 743-854.

J lost 2 bases, V lost 5 bases, and 4 bases had no gene match. The germline gives CDR1 SEHNR, CDR2 FQNEAQ (reference sequence). The CDR3 spans 16 residues. The sample here was peripheral blood, taken 28 days after the second AZD1222 dose. The receptor was isolated from an adult who received the AZD1222 COVID-19 vaccine. The chain joins TRBV7-9 to TRBJ2-3; 13 bases align to TRBD2. CDR3 DNA sequence: TGTGCCAGCAGCCTGGGGACTAGCGGGGCCACAGATACGCAGTATTTT. It encodes CASSLGTSGATDTQYF.